The 32 T cell receptor beta chains given below trace back to one sample, sequenced in a study of regulatory T cells in long-lasting Graves disease. Time point described: newly diagnosed GD, antithyroid drugs for less than 3 months. PBMC RNA served as the TCR library source. Library construction for TCR beta used iRepertoire HTBI primers and Arm-PCR of CDR3 regions. One entry per CDR3 protein results from TCRdb running MiXCR on the multiplex PCR reads. The table shows hundreds of thousands of distinct CDR3 sequences, with about 16% occurring only once. These same records also appear under a second study, on T cells in Graves' hyperthyroidism and ophthalmopathy.

The source material was peripheral blood mononuclear cells (PBMCs), sampled at new diagnosis, from a patient treated with antithyroid drugs. All receptors come from a woman aged 35 to 59 with Graves disease.

This clonotype was picked up many times. DNA of the CDR3: TGTGCCAGCAGGCAGACTAGCGGGGTCGGTGAGCAGTTCTTC. Encoded protein: CASRQTSGVGEQFF. J is TRBJ2-1 and V is TRBV12-3 or TRBV12-4; 11 positions match TRBD2. This CDR3 spans 14 amino acids. Trimming at V came to 6 bases and at J to 9 bases, leaving 7 bases not matched to a gene.

The table lists this clonotype with a few counts. V gene TRBV10-3 combines with J gene TRBJ2-3; 12 nucleotides line up with TRBD1. The trim removed 5 bases at V and 5 bases at J, leaving 2 bases unmatched. CDR1 is ENHRY and CDR2 is SYGVKD in the germline V gene. The CDR3 covers 14 residues. CDR3 residues: CAISRDRGRDTQYF. DNA for the CDR3: TGTGCCATCAGTCGGGACAGGGGGCGAGATACGCAGTATTTT.

This clonotype showed up many times. This chain joins TRBV7-9 and TRBJ2-7; a weak D match, TRBD1 (6 bases). Germline CDR1 reads SEHNR; CDR2 reads FQNEAQ (reference sequence). Trimming pared 1 base from V and 2 bases from J, leaving 12 bases between. CDR3 length equals 15 residues. The CDR3 reads CASSLGTADPYEQYF. CDR3 DNA sequence: TGTGCCAGCAGCTTAGGGACAGCGGATCCCTACGAGCAGTACTTC.

The chain has TRBV5-8 and TRBJ1-6; D is unclear. The CDR3 spans 13 residues. V was cut by 1 base and J by 9 bases, with 8 bases left in between. Germline values: CDR1 SGHTS, CDR2 YDEGEE. The CDR3 DNA sequence: TGTGCCAGCAGCTTGTCGGACGGTTCACCCCTCCACTTT. Translation: CASSLSDGSPLHF.

This clonotype was counted between two and nine times. The rearrangement joins TRBV5-1 to TRBJ2-1; 11 bases fit TRBD2. There are 15 residues in the CDR3. Germline V lookup: CDR1 SGHRS, CDR2 YFSETQ. The junction had 9 bases not matched to a gene; V was cut back by 3 bases and J by 10 bases. The CDR3 bases are TGCGCCAGCAGCTCTAGCGGGGGGCCCTCCGGGGAGCAGTTCTTC. Encoded protein: CASSSSGGPSGEQFF.

In its sample, this clonotype was seen many times. This sequence joins TRBV2 and TRBJ2-3; D possibly corresponds to TRBD1 (6 bases). Deletions cut 2 bases from V and 2 bases from J, with 8 bases between. Germline CDR1 is SNHLY and CDR2 is FYNNEI. The CDR3 loop spans 14 amino acids. DNA for the CDR3: TGTGCCAGCAGTGAACAGGGGTACACAGATACGCAGTATTTT. Amino acid sequence: CASSEQGYTDTQYF.

To note about this clonotype: This may be a read error: a much more frequent sequence differs by one nucleotide. The rearrangement links TRBV12-3 or TRBV12-4 to TRBJ2-5; D unclear. This CDR3 is built from 13 residues. This CDR3 reads CASSQVVQEAQYF. For the CDR3, the DNA is TGTGCCAGCAGTCAGGTGGTACAAGAGGCCCAGTACTTC.

This clonotype came up many times. The rearrangement uses TRBV10-1 and TRBJ2-1; D unclear. Germline CDR1 and CDR2: WNHNN and SYGVQD (reference sequence). The CDR3 covers 13 residues. V was trimmed by 4 bases and J by 7 bases, leaving 11 bases between them. The CDR3 sequence is CASSGPVGNEQFF. The CDR3 nucleotides are TGCGCCAGCAGTGGACCGGTGGGAAATGAGCAGTTCTTC.

This clonotype was seen at least ten times. The chain is built from TRBV3-1 and TRBJ1-5; a weak D match, TRBD1 (5 bases). From germline, CDR1 is LGHDT and CDR2 YNNKEL (reference sequence). This CDR3 has 15 residues. V lost 4 bases and J 5 bases, leaving 15 bases between the germline ends. CDR3 bases: TGTGCCAGCAGCCCCTCGCGGGGCCGTCATCAGCCCCAGCATTTT. Amino acid sequence: CASSPSRGRHQPQHF.

At least ten counts were recorded for this clonotype. This chain uses TRBV2 with TRBJ2-2, with a possible D match to TRBD2 (6 bases). V gave up 4 bases and J gave up 9 bases, with 9 bases separating them. The length of the CDR3 is 12 residues. In germline, CDR1 is SNHLY, CDR2 FYNNEI. CDR3 in DNA: TGTGCCAGCAGTGCGGGACTTCGGGAGCTGTTTTTT. Translated, it gives CASSAGLRELFF.

This chain connects TRBV20-1 to TRBJ2-5; a weak D match, TRBD2 (6 bases). The ends were cut back, 5 bases at V and 1 base at J, with 17 bases in the middle. CDR1 is DFQATT, CDR2 SNEGSKA, per germline (reference sequence). CDR3 length equals 15 residues. The DNA of the CDR3 is TGCAGTGCTTTGTCCACCGGGGACTCCCAAGAGACCCAGTACTTC. This encodes CSALSTGDSQETQYF.

This clonotype appeared many times. This chain joins TRBV7-9 and TRBJ2-3; 7 bases align to TRBD1. J was trimmed by 5 bases and V by 5 bases; bases with no gene match: 7. The CDR3 spans 14 residues. Per germline, CDR1 SEHNR and CDR2 FQNEAQ (reference sequence). As DNA, the CDR3 is TGTGCCAGCAGCCCGGGACAGCGCGTAGATACGCAGTATTTT. Residues: CASSPGQRVDTQYF.

The gene calls are TRBV12-3 or TRBV12-4 and TRBJ2-3; 14 nucleotides agree with TRBD2. The V segment lost 4 bases and the J segment 0 bases; nucleotides outside the gene matches: 3. The CDR3 extends over 17 amino acids. CDR3 residues: CASSSGTSGGSTDTQYF. For the CDR3, the DNA is TGTGCCAGCAGTTCGGGGACTAGCGGGGGTAGCACAGATACGCAGTATTTT.

In its sample, this clonotype was seen many times. The V gene is TRBV3-1, the J gene TRBJ1-1; 7 bases fit TRBD1. The ends lost 4 bases at V and 6 bases at J; junction bases unmatched: 11. Per germline, CDR1 LGHDT and CDR2 YNNKEL (reference sequence). The length of the CDR3 is 15 residues. CDR3 sequence (DNA): TGTGCCAGCAGCCTCCTTCGCAGGGGGGCCGCTGAAGCTTTCTTT. Protein: CASSLLRRGAAEAFF. Combining the CDR3 with reference TRBV3-1 and TRBJ1-1 gives the whole variable domain DTAVSQTPKYLVTQMGNDKSIKCEQNLGHDTMYWYKQDSKKFLKIMFSYNNKELIINETVPNRFSPKSPDKAHLNLHINSLELGDSAVYFCASSLLRRGAAEAFFGQGTRLTVV.

This clonotype appeared a single time. V gene TRBV6-1 combines with J gene TRBJ1-1; TRBD1 is a possible D gene (6 bases). Trimming stripped 6 bases from V and 5 bases from J, with 19 bases between. CDR3 length equals 15 residues. CDR1 and CDR2 (germline): MNHNS, SASEGT. The CDR3 loop reads CASRIQGRGGTEAFF. CDR3 in DNA: TGTGCCAGCAGGATACAGGGTAGGGGAGGGACTGAAGCTTTCTTT.

This clonotype came up many times. The chain carries TRBV20-1 and TRBJ1-5, with unresolved D. Trimming cost V 2 bases and J 0 bases, with 8 bases left between them. Germline lookup yields CDR1 DFQATT and CDR2 SNEGSKA (reference sequence). The CDR3 runs 14 residues. In DNA form, the CDR3 reads TGCAGTGCTAGACAACCAATTAGCAATCAGCCCCAGCATTTT. Translation gives CSARQPISNQPQHF.

This clonotype was counted ten times or more. The chain has TRBV3-1 and TRBJ1-1, with a possible D match to TRBD1 (6 bases). V was clipped by 4 bases and J by 10 bases, with 13 bases between them. Germline V gene lookup returns CDR1 LGHDT and CDR2 YNNKEL (reference sequence). The CDR3 is 12 residues long. The CDR3 nucleotides are TGTGCCAGCAGCCTATCAAGGGGGGGAGCTTTCTTT. Translation gives CASSLSRGGAFF.

V usage is TRBV10-3 and J usage is TRBJ1-1; a weak D match, TRBD1 (5 bases). Trimming shortened V by 3 bases and J by 8 bases, and 10 bases separated the two germline ends. CDR3 length: 12 amino acids. CDR1 is ENHRY, CDR2 SYGVKD, per germline. The CDR3 DNA reads TGTGCCATCAGTGACAGGGATTGGGAAGCTTTCTTT. Translated: CAISDRDWEAFF.

V gene TRBV6-6 combines with J gene TRBJ2-3; D ambiguous. Germline CDR1 MNHNY, CDR2 SVGAGI (reference sequence). V was clipped by 0 bases and J by 4 bases, with 11 bases between them. The CDR3 contains 15 residues. The CDR3 spells CASSYSSSSPDTQYF. CDR3 nucleotides: TGTGCCAGCAGTTACTCGAGTAGCTCCCCAGATACGCAGTATTTT.

This clonotype was recorded a few times. The chain links TRBV5-1 to TRBJ2-1; D is perhaps TRBD2 (5 bases). Trimming shortened V by 2 bases and J by 0 bases, and 9 bases separated the two germline ends. This CDR3 is 15 amino acids long. From germline, CDR1 is SGHRS and CDR2 YFSETQ. The CDR3, as DNA: TGCGCCAGCAGCTTCCGGACTGGCTCCTACAATGAGCAGTTCTTC. The encoded protein is CASSFRTGSYNEQFF.

The V and J genes are TRBV7-6 and TRBJ2-2, with TRBD2 as a possible D gene (6 bases). V was clipped by 2 bases and J by 0 bases, with 10 bases between them. Looked up from germline, CDR1 is SGHVS and CDR2 is FNYEAQ. This CDR3 is built from 16 residues. CDR3 loop: CASSLLGTSNTGELFF. The CDR3 DNA is TGTGCCAGCAGCTTATTGGGGACTTCGAACACCGGGGAGCTGTTTTTT.

This clonotype came up many times. This rearrangement joins TRBV4-1 to TRBJ2-5; 10 nucleotides line up with TRBD1. The J segment lost 5 bases and the V segment lost 6 bases, leaving 3 bases of the junction unmatched. In germline, CDR1 is MGHRA, CDR2 YSYEKL. The CDR3 spans 13 residues. CDR3 sequence (DNA): TGCGCCAGCAGTCAGACAGGGGGCGAGACCCAGTACTTC. This gives the protein CASSQTGGETQYF.

This clonotype was seen ten or more times. V and J are TRBV4-1 and TRBJ1-1; D is undetermined. V dropped 2 bases and J dropped 8 bases, with 9 bases sitting between them. Looked up from germline, CDR1 is MGHRA and CDR2 is YSYEKL. This CDR3 is built from 12 residues. CDR3 protein: CASSQREGEAFF. The DNA for the CDR3 is TGCGCCAGCAGCCAACGAGAGGGCGAAGCTTTCTTT.

This clonotype has ten or more counts. The CDR3 sequence is CASSPPMTFGLNKYEQYF. The CDR3 DNA sequence: TGTGCCAGCAGCCCCCCCATGACATTTGGACTGAACAAGTACGAGCAGTACTTC. The gene calls are TRBV3-1 and TRBJ2-7, with TRBD2 as a possible D gene (5 bases). Germline V CDR1 and CDR2: LGHDT, YNNKEL (reference sequence). Trimming stripped 4 bases from V and 4 bases from J, with 26 bases between. The CDR3 loop spans 18 amino acids.

At least ten counts were recorded for this clonotype. The V gene is TRBV11-2, the J gene TRBJ2-7; TRBD2 aligns across 8 bases. This CDR3 region has 17 residues. Germline CDR1 SGHAT, CDR2 FQNNGV. The junction had 18 bases not matched to a gene; V was cut back by 5 bases and J by 6 bases. This CDR3 reads CASSPEGLVIPLGEQYF. CDR3 coding DNA: TGTGCCAGCAGCCCAGAGGGACTAGTGATTCCCCTTGGCGAGCAGTACTTC. Using reference TRBV11-2 and TRBJ2-7 for the parts outside the CDR3, the full variable domain is EAGVAQSPRYKIIEKRQSVAFWCNPISGHATLYWYQQILGQGPKLLIQFQNNGVVDDSQLPKDRFSAERLKGVDSTLKIQPAKLEDSAVYLCASSPEGLVIPLGEQYFGPGTRLTVT.

There are a few counts of this clonotype. This sequence joins TRBV12-3 or TRBV12-4 and TRBJ1-2; no reliable D call. Trimming took off 5 bases at V and 1 base at J, with 11 bases between the two ends. CDR3 size: 14 residues. CDR3 in amino acids: CASSLQRVNYGYTF. For the CDR3, the DNA is TGTGCCAGCAGTCTGCAGAGAGTTAACTATGGCTACACCTTC.

This chain joins TRBV6-1 and TRBJ2-1; D assignment may be TRBD1 or TRBD2 (6 bases each). CDR1 MNHNS and CDR2 SASEGT come from the germline V gene. The CDR3 has 17 residues. Trimming stripped 5 bases from V and 2 bases from J, with 19 bases between. The CDR3 region is CASSHFGGRGAYNEQFF. For the CDR3, the DNA is TGTGCCAGCAGTCATTTCGGGGGCCGAGGCGCCTACAATGAGCAGTTCTTC.

In this sample, this clonotype turned up many times. The chain links TRBV28 to TRBJ2-7; D is ambiguous. The germline V gene encodes CDR1 MDHEN and CDR2 SYDVKM. This CDR3 region has 14 residues. Deletions cut 2 bases from V and 1 base from J, with 9 bases between. CDR3 loop: CASSLPSGSYEQYF. The CDR3 DNA reads as TGTGCCAGCAGTTTACCCAGTGGATCCTACGAGCAGTACTTC.

This clonotype was seen at least ten times. The chain combines TRBV2 with TRBJ1-1; weak D call: TRBD1 (5 bases). The V gene lost 11 bases and the J gene lost 1 base, with 11 bases spanning the gap. This CDR3 is 12 amino acids long. CDR1 is SNHLY, CDR2 FYNNEI, per germline. The DNA of the CDR3 is TGTGCCTGCCGGGACGAGAACACTGAAGCTTTCTTT. This codes for CACRDENTEAFF.

This clonotype has a handful of counts. The chain couples TRBV6-5 to TRBJ2-2, with 9 bases matching TRBD1. Germline V gives CDR1 MNHEY, CDR2 SVGAGI. The CDR3 covers 17 residues. V shed 4 bases and J 6 bases; nucleotides not matched to a gene: 12. The CDR3 DNA follows: TGTGCCAGCAGTTGGGGTCCGGGACAGGGATCCTCCGGGGAGCTGTTTTTT. It encodes CASSWGPGQGSSGELFF.

In this sample, this clonotype turned up a few times. The rearrangement uses TRBV3-1 and TRBJ1-5, with TRBD1 as a possible D gene (5 bases). CDR1 LGHDT and CDR2 YNNKEL come from the germline V gene (reference sequence). The CDR3 covers 15 residues. The V end lost 5 bases, the J end lost 4 bases, and 15 bases lay between the germline ends. The CDR3 sequence: CASSVGQGLNQPQHF. The CDR3 coding sequence is TGTGCCAGCAGCGTTGGGCAGGGCCTGAATCAGCCCCAGCATTTT.

This clonotype has ten or more counts. The conserved phenylalanine or tryptophan normally closing the CDR3 is absent here, so this likely arose from a read error. J is TRBJ1-1 and V is TRBV2; D is uncertain. This CDR3 is 14 amino acids long. V lost 0 bases, J lost 1 base, and 6 bases lay in between. Germline assignment: CDR1 SNHLY and CDR2 FYNNEI. CDR3 DNA: TGTGCCAGCAGTGAAGCGGGGTCGAACACTGAAGCTTTCTCT. This encodes CASSEAGSNTEAFS.